One and the same sample provided the 14 T cell receptor beta chains below, sequenced in a study of control samples from healthy donors and cancer patients (dated by TCRdb to 2018 to 2020). Libraries were built with the immunoSEQ multiplex PCR assay. The table comes from immuneACCESS by way of TCRdb, which keeps in-frame sequences with V and J called. Part of the clones is missing from these tables; in studies checked, under half for an unresolved V gene and the rest for unknown reasons. Within this sample are about 110,000 clones, with roughly 90% of them counted one time only. Of the sample, around 4% falls within the top ten clones. The sequenced sample was PBMCs. The receptors derive from a woman aged 55 to 70 with lung cancer.

This clone was seen more than once but under ten times. This chain connects TRBV2 to TRBJ2-1; D is perhaps TRBD1 (6 bases). V lost 7 bases and J lost 6, with 16 bases in between. This CDR3 comprises 14 residues. Germline lookup yields CDR1 SNHLY and CDR2 FYNNEI. As DNA, the CDR3 is TGTGCCAGCAATTTCGCCGGGACAACCAATGAGCAGTTCTTC. It specifies CASNFAGTTNEQFF.

This clone was seen once. CDR3 nucleotide sequence: TGTGCCAGTAGTATAGGCGGGGGGCTCCAAGAGACCCAGTACTTC. Protein sequence: CASSIGGGLQETQYF. This chain joins TRBV19 and TRBJ2-5, with TRBD2 identical over 8 bases. CDR3 length equals 15 residues. With 1 base clipped from V and 1 base from J, the junction kept 2 bases outside the gene matches. Germline V gives CDR1 LNHDA, CDR2 SQIVND (reference sequence). The full variable domain, completed using reference TRBV19 and TRBJ2-5, is DGGITQSPKYLFRKEGQNVTLSCEQNLNHDAMYWYRQDPGQGLRLIYYSQIVNDFQKGDIAEGYSVSREKKESFPLTVTSAQKNPTAFYLCASSIGGGLQETQYFGPGTRLLVL.

This clone was observed a handful of times. The chain combines TRBV18 with TRBJ2-1, with D tentatively TRBD2 (7 bases). Germline assignment: CDR1 KGHSH and CDR2 LQKENI. The CDR3 extends over 15 amino acids. Trimming shortened V by 2 bases and J by 4 bases, and 12 bases separated the two germline ends. The CDR3 coding sequence is TGTGCCAGCTCACCAGCGGGGGCGGGTTACAATGAGCAGTTCTTC. This translates into CASSPAGAGYNEQFF.

The rearrangement uses TRBV9 and TRBJ2-3; 10 bases agree with TRBD2. CDR1 is SGDLS, CDR2 YYNGEE, per germline. V lost 1 base, J lost 4 bases, and 12 bases stayed unmatched. CDR3 size: 18 residues. CDR3 in DNA: TGTGCCAGCAGCGTATATGCCGGACTGGGGACTAGCGCAGATACGCAGTATTTT. Translated: CASSVYAGLGTSADTQYF.

Only one count was recorded for this clone. The V and J genes are TRBV2 and TRBJ2-3; 10 bases match TRBD2. Germline V gene data show CDR1 as SNHLY and CDR2 as FYNNEI. CDR3 length: 14 residues. Unmatched junction bases numbered 8, after V lost 8 bases and J lost 6 bases. The CDR3 protein is CASQAGGEADTQYF. CDR3 nucleotide sequence: TGTGCCAGCCAAGCGGGGGGGGAAGCGGATACGCAGTATTTT.

The chain combines TRBV27 with TRBJ1-2; D perhaps matches TRBD1 (6 bases). Trimming stripped 0 bases from V and 4 bases from J, with 24 bases between. Germline loops: CDR1 MNHEY, CDR2 SMNVEV (reference sequence). The CDR3 extends over 19 amino acids. CDR3 DNA sequence: TGTGCCAGCAGTTTATCGATTCTCGCGGCCAGGGGAAGTGGCTATGGCTACACCTTC. This encodes CASSLSILAARGSGYGYTF.

The count of this clone is one. A junction end diverges from the germline sequence, so it may reflect a read error. The J gene is TRBJ2-3, the V gene TRBV7-2; 8 bases map to TRBD2. Per the germline V gene, CDR1 is SGHTA and CDR2 is FQGNSA. The CDR3 extends over 16 amino acids. The CDR3 spells CASTLNGGGTTDTQYF. Here the CDR3 DNA reads TGTGCCAGCACCTTAAACGGCGGGGGGACGACAGATACGCAGTATTTT.

The chain carries TRBV4-2 and TRBJ2-3, with 10 bases fitting TRBD2. The V gene end was trimmed by 4 bases and the J gene end by 4 bases; junction bases not matched to a gene: 14. The CDR3 length is 18 residues. The germline gives CDR1 LGHNA, CDR2 YNFKEQ. In nucleotides, the CDR3 is TGTGCCAGCAGCCTAGAGGTAGCGGGGGGTCTGGGCGCAGATACGCAGTATTTT. This sequence encodes CASSLEVAGGLGADTQYF.

The gene calls are TRBV9 and TRBJ2-2, with D uncertain. Trimming left V 4 bases short and J 7 bases short, with 14 bases between. The CDR3 is made up of 14 amino acids. In germline, CDR1 is SGDLS, CDR2 YYNGEE. The CDR3 sequence: CASSPPPAHGELFF. The CDR3, as DNA: TGTGCCAGCAGCCCCCCTCCAGCGCACGGGGAGCTGTTTTTT. The whole variable domain, remainder taken from reference TRBV9 and TRBJ2-2, is DSGVTQTPKHLITATGQRVTLRCSPRSGDLSVYWYQQSLDQGLQFLIQYYNGEERAKGNILERFSAQQFPDLHSELNLSSLELGDSALYFCASSPPPAHGELFFGEGSRLTVL.

The chain recombines TRBV29-1 with TRBJ2-5, with D perhaps assigned TRBD1 or TRBD2 (6 bases each). Trimming took off 2 bases at V and 5 bases at J, with 12 bases between the two ends. CDR1 SQVTM and CDR2 ANQGSEA come from the germline V gene. The CDR3 runs to 13 residues. CDR3 nucleotides: TGCAGCGTTGAAAGGGGGGCAGGGGAGACCCAGTACTTC. The encoded protein is CSVERGAGETQYF.

Only one count was recorded for this clone. The chain is built from TRBV5-1 and TRBJ2-1, with D perhaps TRBD1 (6 bases). The CDR3 is made up of 15 amino acids. Germline loops: CDR1 SGHRS, CDR2 YFSETQ. Trimming removed 0 bases from V and 5 bases from J, with 12 bases in between. The CDR3 region is CASSLGGPPNNEQFF. The CDR3 DNA follows: TGCGCCAGCAGCTTGGGGGGGCCGCCCAACAATGAGCAGTTCTTC.

The rearrangement uses TRBV7-9 and TRBJ1-2; D is possibly TRBD1 (5 bases). V shed 5 bases and J shed 0 bases, with 13 bases lying between them. The germline V gene encodes CDR1 SEHNR and CDR2 FQNEAQ (reference sequence). The CDR3 contains 15 residues. This CDR3 reads CASSPQDSPNYGYTF. CDR3 in DNA: TGTGCCAGCAGCCCACAGGACTCCCCTAACTATGGCTACACCTTC.

This rearrangement joins TRBV18 to TRBJ2-5; TRBD1 aligns across 7 bases. This CDR3 is built from 14 residues. V lost 2 bases, J lost 1 base, and 1 base stayed unmatched. CDR1 and CDR2 (germline): KGHSH, LQKENI. Written as DNA, the CDR3 is TGTGCCAGCTCACCAGGACAGGTCCAAGAGACCCAGTACTTC. Amino acid sequence: CASSPGQVQETQYF.

This clone was counted between two and nine times. V and J are TRBV9 and TRBJ1-5; 8 nucleotides align to TRBD1. The CDR3 spans 17 residues. V shed 4 bases and J 0 bases; nucleotides not matched to a gene: 9. Germline values: CDR1 SGDLS, CDR2 YYNGEE. This CDR3 reads CASSNRDRQNSNQPQHF. Written as DNA, the CDR3 is TGTGCCAGCAGCAACCGGGACAGGCAAAATAGCAATCAGCCCCAGCATTTT.